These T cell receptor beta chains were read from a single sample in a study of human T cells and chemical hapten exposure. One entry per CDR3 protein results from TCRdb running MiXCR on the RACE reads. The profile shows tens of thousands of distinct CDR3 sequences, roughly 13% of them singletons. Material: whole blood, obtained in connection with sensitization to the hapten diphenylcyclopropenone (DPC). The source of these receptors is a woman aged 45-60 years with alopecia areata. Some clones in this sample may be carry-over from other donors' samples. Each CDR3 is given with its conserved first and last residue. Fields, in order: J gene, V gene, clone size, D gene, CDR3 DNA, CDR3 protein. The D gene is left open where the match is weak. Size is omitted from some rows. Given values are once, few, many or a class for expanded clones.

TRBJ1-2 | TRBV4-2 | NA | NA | TGTGCCAGCAGCCAAGAGGTAACAGGGAGCTATGGCTACACCTTC | CASSQEVTGSYGYTF
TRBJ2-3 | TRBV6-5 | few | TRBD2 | TGTGCCAGCAGTTCCCCACGGGGAGGACTAGCGAGCACAGATACGCAGTATTTT | CASSSPRGGLASTDTQYF
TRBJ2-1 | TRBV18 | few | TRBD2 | TGTGCCAGCTTCAGACTAGCGGAAAGCTCCTACAATGAGCAGTTCTTC | CASFRLAESSYNEQFF
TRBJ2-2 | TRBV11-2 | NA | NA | TGTGCCAGCAGCGGACTCCTCACCGGGGAGCTGTTTTTT | CASSGLLTGELFF
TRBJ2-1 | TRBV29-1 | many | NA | TGCAGCTCCGGGAGCGCCGCCCGTGAGCAGTTCTTC | CSSGSAAREQFF
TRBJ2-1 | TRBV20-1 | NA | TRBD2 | TGCAGTGCTAGAGATGGGACTAGCGGGAGGATTGAGCAGTTCTTC | CSARDGTSGRIEQFF
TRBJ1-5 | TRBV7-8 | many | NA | TGTGCCAGCAGCCCCTACGTGGGGCCGAATCAGCCCCAGCATTTT | CASSPYVGPNQPQHF
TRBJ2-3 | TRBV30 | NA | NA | TGTGCCTGGAGTGTAGGTGGGGCCGTCACAGATACGCAGTATTTT | CAWSVGGAVTDTQYF
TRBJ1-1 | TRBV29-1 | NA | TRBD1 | TGCAGCGTTGAAGAGGGACAGGGGGGCGCTTTCTTT | CSVEEGQGGAFF
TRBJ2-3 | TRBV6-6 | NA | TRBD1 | TGTGCCAGCAGTCTAGGGACAGGCCCTAGCACAGATACGCAGTATTTT | CASSLGTGPSTDTQYF
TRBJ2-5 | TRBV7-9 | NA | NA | TGTGCCAGCCTCCGGGGGACCGGAGAGACCCAGTACTTC | CASLRGTGETQYF
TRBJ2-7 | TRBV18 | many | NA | TGTGCCAGCTCACCAAAAAGGATAGGGACCTACGAGCAGTACTTC | CASSPKRIGTYEQYF
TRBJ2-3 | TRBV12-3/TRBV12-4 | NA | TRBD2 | TGTGCCAGCAGTTTTAGCGGGAGGGCCCCTACTAGCACAGATACGCAGTATTTT | CASSFSGRAPTSTDTQYF
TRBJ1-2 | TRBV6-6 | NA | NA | TGTGCCAGCAGTCGTGACACCCTCTATGGCTACACCTTC | CASSRDTLYGYTF
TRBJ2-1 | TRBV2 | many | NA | TGTGCCAGCTTTGCCGGCAATGAGCAGTTCTTC | CASFAGNEQFF
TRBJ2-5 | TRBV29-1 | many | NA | TGCAGCGTTGCGGACGGAAAAGAGACCCAGTACTTC | CSVADGKETQYF
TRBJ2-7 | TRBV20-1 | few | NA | TGCAGTGCTAGCCCCCCCTTAGGACGAGGGGCCTCCCACGAGCAGTACTTC | CSASPPLGRGASHEQYF
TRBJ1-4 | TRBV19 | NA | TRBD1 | TGTGCCAGTACCATTATGGGACAGGGGAATGAAAAACTGTTTTTT | CASTIMGQGNEKLFF
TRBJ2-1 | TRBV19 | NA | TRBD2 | TGTGCCAGTCCGCAGCGGGAGGACCACAATGAGCAGTTCTTC | CASPQREDHNEQFF
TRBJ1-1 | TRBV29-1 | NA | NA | TGCAGCGCCAACACAGGGAACACTGAAGCTTTCTTT | CSANTGNTEAFF
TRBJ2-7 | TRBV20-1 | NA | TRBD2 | TGCAGTGCTGGAGCGGGGTACGAGCAGTACTTC | CSAGAGYEQYF
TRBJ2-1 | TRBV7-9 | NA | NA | TGTGCCAGCAGCTTGCCCGGGACCCAGGGAAAGTTCTTC | CASSLPGTQGKFF
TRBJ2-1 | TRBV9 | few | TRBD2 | TGTGCCAGCAGCGGACGGGAGGGCCTCTACAATGAGCAGTTCTTC | CASSGREGLYNEQFF
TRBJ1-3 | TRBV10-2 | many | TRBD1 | TGCGCCAGCAGTGATCGGACAGGGACTGGAAACACCATATATTTT | CASSDRTGTGNTIYF
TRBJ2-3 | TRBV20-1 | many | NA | TGCAGTGCTCGCCGGTGGGCGGGCGGTGCGGATACGCAGTATTTT | CSARRWAGGADTQYF
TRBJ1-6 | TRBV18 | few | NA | TGTGCCAGCTCACCACTGTCGGGAGAATATAATTCACCCCTCCACTTT | CASSPLSGEYNSPLHF
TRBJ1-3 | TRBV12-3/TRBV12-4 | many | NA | TGTGCCAGCAGTTTAGTCGCGTCCTCTGGAAACACCATATATTTT | CASSLVASSGNTIYF
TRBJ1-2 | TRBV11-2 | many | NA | TGTGCCAGCAGCTCCTGGTCCCTCTATGGCTACACCTTC | CASSSWSLYGYTF
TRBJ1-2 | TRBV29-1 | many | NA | TGCAGCGTTGAAGGGTTAAATGCTAACTATGGCTACACCTTC | CSVEGLNANYGYTF
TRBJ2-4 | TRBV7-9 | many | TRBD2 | TGTGCCAGCAGCTTAGCATCGACTAGCGGGAGTTTCTACTTC | CASSLASTSGSFYF
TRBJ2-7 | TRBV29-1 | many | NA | TGCAGCGTTGCCCCCCGGGACACCGGGGAGGAGCAGTACTTC | CSVAPRDTGEEQYF
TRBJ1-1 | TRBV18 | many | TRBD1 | TGTGCCAGCTCACCTTCAGGGGGCTACACTGAAGCTTTCTTT | CASSPSGGYTEAFF
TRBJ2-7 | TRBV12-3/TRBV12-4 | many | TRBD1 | TGTGCCAGCAGTTCCCCCGAGACAGGGTCCCTCAAGCAGTACTTC | CASSSPETGSLKQYF